The rows below give T cell receptor beta chains drawn from one sample of a study of cytotoxic CD8 clonotypes in ibrutinib-treated CLL. This table comes from immunoSEQ multiplex PCR, and its TCRdb copy is limited to in-frame clones, with some not included. The repertoire includes 110,000 to 150,000 clones, 91% of them detected once, and less than 14% sits in the top ten. Sequenced here: PBMCs, sampled after 12 months of ibrutinib treatment. The receptors were gathered from a human donor with chronic lymphocytic leukemia. The CDR3 runs from the conserved cysteine through the conserved F or W. The D gene is left open where the match is weak. Where a row states a size, it is once, few, many or the class of an expanded clone; other rows omit it.

d_gene: TRBD1; abundance: .; j_gene: TRBJ1-1; v_gene: TRBV5-4; CDR3aa: CASSFKGAVNTEAFF; CDR3nt: TGTGCCAGCAGCTTTAAGGGGGCTGTGAACACTGAAGCTTTCTTT
d_gene: .; abundance: .; j_gene: TRBJ2-2; v_gene: TRBV18; CDR3aa: CASSPGQHTGELFF; CDR3nt: TGTGCCAGCTCACCAGGACAGCACACCGGGGAGCTGTTTTTT
d_gene: TRBD2; abundance: .; j_gene: TRBJ2-1; v_gene: TRBV10-1; CDR3aa: CASSELGLAGLNEQFF; CDR3nt: TGCGCCAGCAGTGAGTTGGGACTAGCGGGGCTGAATGAGCAGTTCTTC
d_gene: .; abundance: medium-sized; j_gene: TRBJ1-5; v_gene: TRBV21-1; CDR3aa: CASRVRDTYQPQHF; CDR3nt: TGTGCCAGCAGGGTACGGGACACATATCAGCCCCAGCATTTT
d_gene: .; abundance: .; j_gene: TRBJ2-5; v_gene: TRBV6-6; CDR3aa: CASSWAGWETQYF; CDR3nt: TGTGCCAGCAGTTGGGCAGGGTGGGAGACCCAGTACTTC
d_gene: .; abundance: .; j_gene: TRBJ2-1; v_gene: TRBV4-1; CDR3aa: CASSQEPGTSYNEQFF; CDR3nt: TGCGCCAGCAGCCAAGAACCCGGCACCTCCTACAATGAGCAGTTCTTC
d_gene: .; abundance: .; j_gene: TRBJ1-1; v_gene: TRBV18; CDR3aa: CASSPLGGDTEAFF; CDR3nt: TGTGCCAGCTCACCACTGGGGGGCGACACTGAAGCTTTCTTT
d_gene: .; abundance: .; j_gene: TRBJ2-4; v_gene: TRBV18; CDR3aa: CASSRNSPNGPRGAAKNIQYF; CDR3nt: TGTGCCAGCTCCCGAAATAGTCCCAATGGGCCCCGCGGGGCGGCCAAAAACATTCAGTACTTC
d_gene: .; abundance: .; j_gene: TRBJ2-7; v_gene: TRBV2; CDR3aa: CASSEGTVPYEQYF; CDR3nt: TGTGCCAGCAGTGAAGGGACCGTACCCTACGAGCAGTACTTC
d_gene: .; abundance: .; j_gene: TRBJ2-1; v_gene: TRBV29-1; CDR3aa: CSVEAGNGNEQFF; CDR3nt: TGCAGCGTTGAAGCAGGGAACGGCAATGAGCAGTTCTTC
d_gene: TRBD2; abundance: once; j_gene: TRBJ2-7; v_gene: TRBV14; CDR3aa: CASSLIGGGSNEQYF; CDR3nt: TGTGCCAGCAGCCTTATCGGGGGAGGGTCGAACGAGCAGTACTTC
d_gene: .; abundance: .; j_gene: TRBJ2-7; v_gene: TRBV28; CDR3aa: CASSLDTAYEQYF; CDR3nt: TGTGCCAGCAGTTTGGACACCGCCTACGAGCAGTACTTC
d_gene: .; abundance: .; j_gene: TRBJ2-1; v_gene: TRBV7-2; CDR3aa: CASSLVGSTYNEQFF; CDR3nt: TGTGCCAGCAGCTTAGTGGGGTCCACCTACAATGAGCAGTTCTTC
d_gene: .; abundance: .; j_gene: TRBJ1-1; v_gene: TRBV30; CDR3aa: CAWSVDGGNTEAFF; CDR3nt: TGTGCCTGGAGTGTAGACGGGGGGAACACTGAAGCTTTCTTT
d_gene: TRBD1; abundance: .; j_gene: TRBJ2-7; v_gene: TRBV28; CDR3aa: CASRIQGAGTYEQYF; CDR3nt: TGTGCCAGCAGGATCCAGGGGGCTGGGACCTACGAGCAGTACTTC
d_gene: .; abundance: .; j_gene: TRBJ2-7; v_gene: TRBV6-1; CDR3aa: CATYPGQSENHEQYF; CDR3nt: TGTGCCACTTACCCCGGGCAGTCAGAAAACCACGAGCAGTACTTC
d_gene: .; abundance: .; j_gene: TRBJ1-4; v_gene: TRBV5-1; CDR3aa: CASSFGRGEWNEKLFF; CDR3nt: TGCGCCAGCAGCTTTGGCAGGGGTGAATGGAATGAAAAACTGTTTTTT
d_gene: .; abundance: .; j_gene: TRBJ2-5; v_gene: TRBV5-4; CDR3aa: CASSSEYQETQYF; CDR3nt: TGTGCCAGCAGCTCGGAGTACCAAGAGACCCAGTACTTC
d_gene: .; abundance: .; j_gene: TRBJ1-2; v_gene: TRBV28; CDR3aa: CASSSHLRGQSNYGYTF; CDR3nt: TGTGCCAGCAGTTCCCACCTCCGGGGGCAATCTAACTATGGCTACACCTTC
d_gene: .; abundance: .; j_gene: TRBJ2-1; v_gene: TRBV9; CDR3aa: CASSVNNEQFF; CDR3nt: TGTGCCAGCAGCGTCAACAATGAGCAGTTCTTC
d_gene: .; abundance: once; j_gene: TRBJ2-3; v_gene: TRBV19; CDR3aa: CASTFGKLRSDTQYF; CDR3nt: TGTGCCAGTACTTTCGGCAAACTCCGTTCGGATACGCAGTATTTT
d_gene: .; abundance: .; j_gene: TRBJ2-7; v_gene: TRBV7-3; CDR3aa: CASSPSGLRGTYEQYF; CDR3nt: TGTGCCAGCAGCCCCTCCGGGTTGAGGGGAACCTACGAGCAGTACTTC
d_gene: .; abundance: .; j_gene: TRBJ2-2; v_gene: TRBV6-6; CDR3aa: CASSYNPGNTGELFF; CDR3nt: TGTGCCAGCAGTTACAACCCAGGGAACACCGGGGAGCTGTTTTTT
d_gene: .; abundance: .; j_gene: TRBJ2-7; v_gene: TRBV11-3; CDR3aa: CASSSRAGEQYF; CDR3nt: TGTGCCAGCAGCTCCCGAGCAGGCGAGCAGTACTTC
d_gene: .; abundance: .; j_gene: TRBJ2-4; v_gene: TRBV28; CDR3aa: CASSLRTGVLNIQYF; CDR3nt: TGTGCCAGCAGTTTGCGGACCGGGGTTCTAAACATTCAGTACTTC
d_gene: .; abundance: .; j_gene: TRBJ1-4; v_gene: TRBV11-2; CDR3aa: CASSLALPTNEKLFF; CDR3nt: TGTGCCAGCAGCTTAGCCCTACCAACTAATGAAAAACTGTTTTTT
d_gene: .; abundance: .; j_gene: TRBJ2-1; v_gene: TRBV27; CDR3aa: CASSSVSYNEQFF; CDR3nt: TGTGCCAGCAGCTCCGTCTCCTACAATGAGCAGTTCTTC
d_gene: TRBD1; abundance: .; j_gene: TRBJ1-1; v_gene: TRBV4-3; CDR3aa: CASTPNRGVGTEAFF; CDR3nt: TGCGCCAGCACCCCGAACAGGGGCGTTGGCACTGAAGCTTTCTTT